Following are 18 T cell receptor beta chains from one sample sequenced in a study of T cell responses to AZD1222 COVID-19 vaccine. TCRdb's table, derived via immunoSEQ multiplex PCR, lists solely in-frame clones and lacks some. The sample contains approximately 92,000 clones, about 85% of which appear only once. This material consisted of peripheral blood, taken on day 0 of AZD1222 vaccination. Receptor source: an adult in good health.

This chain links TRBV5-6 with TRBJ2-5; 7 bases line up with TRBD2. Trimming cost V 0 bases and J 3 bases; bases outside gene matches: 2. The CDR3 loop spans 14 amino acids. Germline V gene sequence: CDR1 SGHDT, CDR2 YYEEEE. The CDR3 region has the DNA TGTGCCAGCAGCTTGGCTGGACTAGAAGAGACCCAGTACTTC. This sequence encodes CASSLAGLEETQYF.

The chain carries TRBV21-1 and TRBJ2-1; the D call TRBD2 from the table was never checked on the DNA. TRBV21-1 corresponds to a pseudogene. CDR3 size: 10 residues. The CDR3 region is CASSKDREFF. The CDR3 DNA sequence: TGTGCCAGCAGCAAAGATCGGGAATTCTTC.

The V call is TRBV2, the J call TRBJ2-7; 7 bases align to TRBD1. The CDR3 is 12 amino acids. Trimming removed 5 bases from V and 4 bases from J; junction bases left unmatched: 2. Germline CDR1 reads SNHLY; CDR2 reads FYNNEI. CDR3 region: CASSQQGYEQYF. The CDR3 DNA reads TGTGCCAGCAGTCAACAGGGGTACGAGCAGTACTTC.

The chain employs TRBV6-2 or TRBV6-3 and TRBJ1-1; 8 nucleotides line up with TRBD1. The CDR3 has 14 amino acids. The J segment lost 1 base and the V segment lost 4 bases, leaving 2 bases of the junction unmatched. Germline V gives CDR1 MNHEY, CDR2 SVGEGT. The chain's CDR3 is CASSSDRGNTEAFF. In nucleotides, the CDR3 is TGTGCCAGCAGTTCCGACAGGGGGAACACTGAAGCTTTCTTT.

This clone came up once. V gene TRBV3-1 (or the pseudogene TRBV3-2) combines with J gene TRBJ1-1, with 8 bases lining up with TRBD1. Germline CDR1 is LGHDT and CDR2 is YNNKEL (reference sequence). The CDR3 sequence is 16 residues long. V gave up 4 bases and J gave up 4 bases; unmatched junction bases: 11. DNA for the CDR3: TGTGCCAGCAGCCGCAGGACAGGGCGGGTAGGCACTGAAGCTTTCTTT. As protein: CASSRRTGRVGTEAFF.

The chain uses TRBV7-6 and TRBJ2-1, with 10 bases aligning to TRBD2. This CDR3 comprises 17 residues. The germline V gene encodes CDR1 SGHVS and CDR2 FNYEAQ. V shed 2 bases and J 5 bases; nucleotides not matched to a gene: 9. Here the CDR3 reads CASSLRFSGLADNEQFF. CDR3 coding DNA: TGTGCCAGCAGCTTAAGGTTCTCCGGACTAGCGGACAATGAGCAGTTCTTC. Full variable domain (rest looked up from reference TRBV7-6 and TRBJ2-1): GAGVSQSPRYKVTKRGQDVALRCDPISGHVSLYWYRQALGQGPEFLTYFNYEAQQDKSGLPNDRFSAERPEGSISTLTIQRTEQRDSAMYRCASSLRFSGLADNEQFFGPGTRLTVL.

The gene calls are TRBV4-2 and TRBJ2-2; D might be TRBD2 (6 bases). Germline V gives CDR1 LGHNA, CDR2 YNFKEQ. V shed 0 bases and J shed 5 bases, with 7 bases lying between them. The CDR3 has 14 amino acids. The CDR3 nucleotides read TGTGCCAGCAGCCAAGATCGGGGGACCGGGGAGCTGTTTTTT. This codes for CASSQDRGTGELFF.

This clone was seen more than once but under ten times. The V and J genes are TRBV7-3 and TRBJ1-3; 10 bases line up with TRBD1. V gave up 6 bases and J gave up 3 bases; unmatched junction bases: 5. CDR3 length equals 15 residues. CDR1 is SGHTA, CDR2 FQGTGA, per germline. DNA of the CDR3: TGTGCCAGCAGTTCAGACAGGGGGCTTGGAAACACCATATATTTT. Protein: CASSSDRGLGNTIYF.

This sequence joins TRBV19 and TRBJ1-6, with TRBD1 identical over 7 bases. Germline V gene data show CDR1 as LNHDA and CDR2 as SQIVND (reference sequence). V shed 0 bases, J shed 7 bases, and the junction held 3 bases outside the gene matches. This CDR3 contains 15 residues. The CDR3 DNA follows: TGTGCCAGTAGTATAGACCAAGGGGGCAATTCACCCCTCCACTTT. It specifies CASSIDQGGNSPLHF. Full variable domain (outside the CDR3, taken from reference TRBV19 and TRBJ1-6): DGGITQSPKYLFRKEGQNVTLSCEQNLNHDAMYWYRQDPGQGLRLIYYSQIVNDFQKGDIAEGYSVSREKKESFPLTVTSAQKNPTAFYLCASSIDQGGNSPLHFGNGTRLTVT.

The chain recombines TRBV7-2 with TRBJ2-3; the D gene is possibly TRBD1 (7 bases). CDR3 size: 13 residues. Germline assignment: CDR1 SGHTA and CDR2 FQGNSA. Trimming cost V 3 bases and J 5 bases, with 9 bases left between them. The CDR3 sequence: CASSFQGGDTQYF. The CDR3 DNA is TGTGCCAGCAGCTTCCAGGGGGGAGATACGCAGTATTTT.

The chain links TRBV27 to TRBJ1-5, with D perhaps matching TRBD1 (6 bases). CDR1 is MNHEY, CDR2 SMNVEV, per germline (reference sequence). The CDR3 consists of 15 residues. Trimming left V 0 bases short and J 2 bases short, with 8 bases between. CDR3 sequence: CASSLSGARNQPQHF. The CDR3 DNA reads TGTGCCAGCAGTTTATCGGGGGCGCGCAATCAGCCCCAGCATTTT.

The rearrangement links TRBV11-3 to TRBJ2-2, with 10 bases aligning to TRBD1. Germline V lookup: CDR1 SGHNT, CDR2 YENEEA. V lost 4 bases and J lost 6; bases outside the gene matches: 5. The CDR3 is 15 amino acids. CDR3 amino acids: CASSSTGGASGELFF. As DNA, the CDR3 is TGTGCCAGCAGCTCGACAGGGGGCGCATCCGGGGAGCTGTTTTTT.

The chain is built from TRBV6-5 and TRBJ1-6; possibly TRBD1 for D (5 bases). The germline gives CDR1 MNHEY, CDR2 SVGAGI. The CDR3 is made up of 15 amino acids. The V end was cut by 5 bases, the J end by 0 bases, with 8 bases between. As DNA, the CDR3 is TGTGCCAGCAGTCAGGGTAGCTCCTATAATTCACCCCTCCACTTT. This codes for CASSQGSSYNSPLHF.

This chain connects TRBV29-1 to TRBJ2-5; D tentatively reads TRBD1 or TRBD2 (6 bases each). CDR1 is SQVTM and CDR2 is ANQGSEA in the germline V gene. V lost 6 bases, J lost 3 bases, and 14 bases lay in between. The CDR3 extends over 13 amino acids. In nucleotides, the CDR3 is TGCAGCGTGGGGGGCGGTGGGAAAGAGACCCAGTACTTC. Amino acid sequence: CSVGGGGKETQYF.

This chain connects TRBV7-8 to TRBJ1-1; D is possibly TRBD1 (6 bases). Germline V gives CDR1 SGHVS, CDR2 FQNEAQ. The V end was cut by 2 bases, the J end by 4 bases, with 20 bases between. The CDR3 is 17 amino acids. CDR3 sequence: CASSLRGGSPGATEAFF. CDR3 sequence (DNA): TGTGCCAGCAGCTTACGGGGCGGGAGCCCGGGGGCCACTGAAGCTTTCTTT.

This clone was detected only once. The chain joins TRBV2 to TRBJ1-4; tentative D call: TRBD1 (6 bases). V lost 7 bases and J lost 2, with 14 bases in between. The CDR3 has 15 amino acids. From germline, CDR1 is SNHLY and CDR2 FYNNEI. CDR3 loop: CASNIRGSTNEKLFF. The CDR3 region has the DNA TGTGCCAGCAACATCAGGGGATCCACTAATGAAAAACTGTTTTTT.

The DNA of the CDR3 is TGTGCCAGCAGCCCACAGGGGTATGGCACTGAAGCTTTCTTT. It encodes CASSPQGYGTEAFF. J is TRBJ1-1 and V is TRBV7-3; 7 nucleotides agree with TRBD1. The CDR3 loop spans 14 amino acids. Germline CDR1 reads SGHTA; CDR2 reads FQGTGA. V dropped 5 bases and J dropped 4; count of bases not matched to a gene: 7.

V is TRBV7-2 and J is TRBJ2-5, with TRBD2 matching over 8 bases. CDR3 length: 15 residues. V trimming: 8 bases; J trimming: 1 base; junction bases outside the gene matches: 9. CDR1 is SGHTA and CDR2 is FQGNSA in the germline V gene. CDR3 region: CASGGPGGTQETQYF. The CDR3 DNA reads TGTGCCAGCGGGGGCCCGGGGGGGACCCAAGAGACCCAGTACTTC.